The 23 T cell receptor beta chains below all came from one sample that was sequenced in a study of blood T cell repertoires in COVID-19. TCRdb's copy holds only in-frame clones and misses some; the assay was immunoSEQ multiplex PCR. The sample contains over 400,000 clones, around 85% of which appear only once. The sample was peripheral blood. Receptor source: a human donor in a cohort sampled during active COVID-19.

Written as DNA, the CDR3 is TGTGCCAGCAGCTCCTCGGGACTAGGGACTTACGAGCAGTACTTC. This sequence encodes CASSSSGLGTYEQYF. The chain joins TRBV5-4 to TRBJ2-7, with 8 bases identical to TRBD2. Germline CDR1 and CDR2: SGHNT and YYREEE (reference sequence). The CDR3 is 15 residues long. V dropped 3 bases and J dropped 4; count of bases not matched to a gene: 9. Together with reference TRBV5-4 and TRBJ2-7, the CDR3 gives the full variable domain: ETGVTQSPTHLIKTRGQQVTLRCSSQSGHNTVSWYQQALGQGPQFIFQYYREEENGRGNFPPRFSGLQFPNYSSELNVNALELDDSALYLCASSSSGLGTYEQYFGPGTRLTVT.

The chain joins TRBV24-1 to TRBJ1-1; the D gene is possibly TRBD1 (5 bases). The germline gives CDR1 KGHDR, CDR2 SFDVKD. The CDR3 contains 13 residues. The V end lost 4 bases, the J end lost 1 base, and 6 bases lay between the germline ends. CDR3 sequence reads: CATSDRANTEAFF. Written as DNA, the CDR3 is TGTGCCACCAGTGACAGGGCGAACACTGAAGCTTTCTTT.

This clone was detected only once. The chain uses TRBV3-1 (or the pseudogene TRBV3-2) and TRBJ1-5, with a possible D match to TRBD1 (5 bases). Germline loops: CDR1 LGHDT, CDR2 YNNKEL (reference sequence). The CDR3 is made up of 15 amino acids. Trimming left V 0 bases short and J 3 bases short, with 9 bases between. CDR3 bases: TGTGCCAGCAGCCAAGATACGACAGCCAATCAGCCCCAGCATTTT. As protein: CASSQDTTANQPQHF.

This clone appeared once. J is TRBJ1-2 and V is TRBV9, with D hard to call. Germline V CDR1 and CDR2: SGDLS, YYNGEE. This CDR3 is 14 amino acids long. The V and J ends lost 0 bases and 8 bases respectively, with 14 bases between them. For the CDR3, the DNA is TGTGCCAGCAGCGTAGGTGTGACAATCAAGGGCTACACCTTC. Encoded protein: CASSVGVTIKGYTF.

This clone was counted a single time. J is TRBJ1-1 and V is TRBV4-2; D remains ambiguous. In germline, CDR1 is LGHNA, CDR2 YNFKEQ. The CDR3 consists of 17 residues. The V end was cut by 4 bases, the J end by 3 bases, with 21 bases between. CDR3 in DNA: TGTGCCAGCAGCCTCCCCTATTATGAGAGGAGATACACTGAAGCTTTCTTT. Protein: CASSLPYYERRYTEAFF.

The chain recombines TRBV5-6 with TRBJ1-3, with 7 bases matching TRBD1. This CDR3 is 17 amino acids long. Germline CDR1 and CDR2: SGHDT and YYEEEE. Unmatched junction bases numbered 13, after V lost 4 bases and J lost 3 bases. The DNA for the CDR3 is TGTGCCAGCAGCCAGACCGGTAGGGGGCTCTATGGAAACACCATATATTTT. Translation gives CASSQTGRGLYGNTIYF.

This clone was counted a single time. The J gene is TRBJ1-1, the V gene TRBV30; D is undetermined. Germline V gene lookup returns CDR1 GTSNPN and CDR2 SVGIG (reference sequence). This CDR3 contains 12 residues. V was pared by 7 bases and J by 4 bases, with 13 bases between. Here the CDR3 reads CASVGGRTEAFF. CDR3 coding DNA: TGTGCCTCTGTTGGAGGGCGCACTGAAGCTTTCTTT.

V and J are TRBV29-1 and TRBJ2-2, with 7 bases lining up with TRBD2. This CDR3 spans 15 amino acids. V lost 4 bases and J lost 5; bases outside the gene matches: 10. From germline, CDR1 is SQVTM and CDR2 ANQGSEA. CDR3 in amino acids: CSVGVAGVLTGELFF. Written as DNA, the CDR3 is TGCAGCGTTGGCGTGGCGGGAGTCCTGACCGGGGAGCTGTTTTTT.

This rearrangement joins TRBV25-1 to TRBJ2-2; TRBD2 might be the D (5 bases). This CDR3 is 15 amino acids long. Trimming left V 2 bases short and J 0 bases short, with 7 bases between. CDR1 and CDR2 (germline): MGHDK, SYGVNS. The CDR3 loop is CASSEVRANTGELFF. The CDR3 nucleotides read TGTGCCAGCAGTGAAGTGCGGGCGAACACCGGGGAGCTGTTTTTT.

The V gene is TRBV19, the J gene TRBJ1-1; 11 positions agree with TRBD1. This CDR3 is built from 16 residues. V was clipped by 9 bases and J by 3 bases; unmatched bases: 12. Germline V gives CDR1 LNHDA, CDR2 SQIVND (reference sequence). The CDR3: CASLRGQGARDTEAFF. The CDR3 region has the DNA TGTGCCAGCTTAAGAGGACAGGGGGCGAGAGACACTGAAGCTTTCTTT.

This chain uses TRBV29-1 with TRBJ1-2; D gene unclear. Germline CDR1 and CDR2: SQVTM and ANQGSEA. With 5 bases removed from V and 5 bases from J, the gap between germline ends came to 15 bases. The CDR3 is 13 residues long. CDR3: CSVRRMLNYGYTF. The DNA of the CDR3 is TGCAGCGTTAGGCGGATGCTGAATTATGGCTACACCTTC.

V gene TRBV4-3 combines with J gene TRBJ2-2; 9 nucleotides agree with TRBD1. Germline loops: CDR1 LGHNA, CDR2 YSLEER. J lost 8 bases, V lost 3 bases, and 4 bases had no gene match. The CDR3 runs 14 residues. CDR3 bases: TGCGCCAGCAGCCATCTACAGGGGGCAGGGGAGCTGTTTTTT. Protein: CASSHLQGAGELFF.

V gene TRBV7-2 combines with J gene TRBJ2-7; 11 positions match TRBD2. In germline, CDR1 is SGHTA, CDR2 FQGNSA. This CDR3 contains 15 residues. V shed 6 bases and J 4 bases; nucleotides not matched to a gene: 8. CDR3 region: CASRSTSGNPYEQYF. CDR3 DNA: TGTGCCAGCAGATCGACTAGCGGGAACCCGTACGAGCAGTACTTC.

J is TRBJ1-5 and V is TRBV3-1 (or the pseudogene TRBV3-2), with D possibly being TRBD1 (5 bases). Germline V lookup: CDR1 LGHDT, CDR2 YNNKEL (reference sequence). The CDR3 runs 14 residues. V lost 1 base to trimming and J lost 6 bases, with 10 bases between them. The CDR3 nucleotides are TGTGCCAGCAGCCAAGGGCAGGGTCCTCAGCCCCAGCATTTT. This encodes CASSQGQGPQPQHF.

The chain joins TRBV6-1 to TRBJ2-6; TRBD1 agrees at 9 bases. CDR1 and CDR2 (germline): MNHNS, SASEGT. The junction had 15 bases not matched to a gene; V was cut back by 4 bases and J by 2 bases. The CDR3 has 20 residues. CDR3: CASSVYPPGQGVPGANVLTF. The CDR3 nucleotides read TGTGCCAGCAGTGTCTACCCGCCGGGACAGGGAGTTCCTGGGGCCAACGTCCTGACTTTC.

This chain connects TRBV5-4 to TRBJ2-1, with D perhaps TRBD1 (5 bases). Trimming took 0 bases from V and 4 from J, leaving 11 bases between them. This CDR3 comprises 15 residues. Germline V gene sequence: CDR1 SGHNT, CDR2 YYREEE (reference sequence). For the CDR3, the DNA is TGTGCCAGCAGCTTGGCCACAGGCCCATACAATGAGCAGTTCTTC. It yields the protein CASSLATGPYNEQFF.

The chain joins TRBV5-1 to TRBJ2-7; 10 bases are shared with TRBD2. J gave up 4 bases and V 7 bases, and 8 bases lay outside the gene matches. This CDR3 is built from 14 residues. CDR1 and CDR2 (germline): SGHRS, YFSETQ. The CDR3 nucleotides read TGCGCCAGCCGACCCGGGACTAGCGTTTACGAGCAGTACTTC. Residues: CASRPGTSVYEQYF.

This clone was observed a few times. The rearrangement joins TRBV2 to TRBJ1-5, with TRBD1 matching over 7 bases. V lost 4 bases and J lost 7; bases outside the gene matches: 4. This CDR3 comprises 13 residues. Germline CDR1 and CDR2: SNHLY and FYNNEI. The chain's CDR3 is CASSADRAQPQHF. For the CDR3, the DNA is TGTGCCAGCAGTGCCGACAGGGCCCAGCCCCAGCATTTT.

Details on this clone: Other nucleotide sequences from this sample produce the same CDR3. This sequence joins TRBV7-8 and TRBJ2-7; 12 bases agree with TRBD2. This CDR3 is built from 14 residues. The junction had 3 bases not matched to a gene; V was cut back by 5 bases and J by 4 bases. Germline V gene lookup returns CDR1 SGHVS and CDR2 FQNEAQ. DNA of the CDR3: TGTGCCAGCAGCCTACTAGCGGGAGGTTACGAGCAGTACTTC. Translating it yields CASSLLAGGYEQYF.

The chain uses TRBV11-2 and TRBJ1-1, with 8 bases aligning to TRBD1. With V trimmed by 3 bases and J by 2 bases, 5 bases remained unmatched. Germline loops: CDR1 SGHAT, CDR2 FQNNGV. The length of the CDR3 is 15 residues. The chain's CDR3 is CASSFTAGGNTEAFF. CDR3 nucleotide sequence: TGTGCCAGCAGCTTTACAGCAGGGGGCAACACTGAAGCTTTCTTT.

This clone was observed a single time. V gene TRBV7-2 combines with J gene TRBJ1-1; D may be TRBD1 (6 bases). This CDR3 spans 15 amino acids. Trimming cost V 1 base and J 4 bases, with 13 bases left between them. From germline, CDR1 is SGHTA and CDR2 FQGNSA. This chain's CDR3 is CASSLGYRVVTEAFF. CDR3 bases: TGTGCCAGCAGCTTAGGCTACAGGGTCGTCACTGAAGCTTTCTTT.

V gene TRBV7-3 combines with J gene TRBJ2-1; a possible D gene is TRBD2 (5 bases). This CDR3 spans 14 amino acids. Trimming stripped 4 bases from V and 8 bases from J, with 15 bases between. Germline V gene lookup returns CDR1 SGHTA and CDR2 FQGTGA. In DNA, the CDR3 is TGTGCCAGCAGCTCTACTAGTGGGAACGATGAGCAGTTCTTC. It is translated as CASSSTSGNDEQFF.

The chain has TRBV6-1 and TRBJ1-2, with TRBD1 identical over 7 bases. Germline V gene sequence: CDR1 MNHNS, CDR2 SASEGT. This CDR3 has 15 amino acids. After removal of 2 bases from V and 2 bases from J, the junction contained 5 bases not matched to a gene. The CDR3 loop is CASSENPGQNYGYTF. DNA for the CDR3: TGTGCCAGCAGTGAAAACCCGGGACAGAACTATGGCTACACCTTC.